Each of the 16 T cell receptor beta chains below was sequenced from the same sample in a study of T cell responses to AZD1222 COVID-19 vaccine. Repertoires were generated with immunoSEQ multiplex PCR, while TCRdb's copy carries only in-frame clones and drops some. This sample has some 92,000 clones; around 90% occur once, and the top ten carry less than 8%. Here the sequenced sample was peripheral blood, taken on day 0 of AZD1222 vaccination. The receptors originated from an adult in good health.

The rearrangement links TRBV19 to TRBJ2-3; 7 nucleotides line up with TRBD1. Trimming cost V 5 bases and J 2 bases; bases outside gene matches: 13. Per germline, CDR1 LNHDA and CDR2 SQIVND (reference sequence). The CDR3 runs 17 residues. In DNA form, the CDR3 reads TGTGCCAGTAGTTCCCTCCGTGGGACAGAAGCCACAGATACGCAGTATTTT. It specifies CASSSLRGTEATDTQYF.

The chain employs TRBV28 and TRBJ1-2; a weak D match, TRBD1 (6 bases). There are 15 residues in the CDR3. In germline, CDR1 is MDHEN, CDR2 SYDVKM. CDR3 residues: CASVVDRLLRYGYTF. The CDR3 coding sequence is TGTGCGTCCGTTGTTGACAGGCTTTTACGATATGGCTACACCTTC.

The chain couples TRBV30 to TRBJ1-1, with D hard to call. Germline V gene data show CDR1 as GTSNPN and CDR2 as SVGIG (reference sequence). The CDR3 consists of 13 residues. Trimming took 4 bases from V and 7 from J, leaving 16 bases between them. CDR3 nucleotide sequence: TGTGCCTGGATCCCTGGCCGAGAAGTTGAAGCTTTCTTT. It encodes CAWIPGREVEAFF.

The V gene is TRBV18, the J gene TRBJ1-5; D is unresolved. V lost 3 bases, J lost 6 bases, and 9 bases lay in between. The CDR3 has 13 amino acids. Per the germline V gene, CDR1 is KGHSH and CDR2 is LQKENI. CDR3 amino acids: CASSPAVVQPQHF. CDR3 coding DNA: TGTGCCAGCTCACCCGCCGTGGTTCAGCCCCAGCATTTT.

In its sample, this clone was seen once. The gene calls are TRBV24-1 and TRBJ1-4, with D possibly TRBD1 on 6 matching bases. Germline CDR1 is KGHDR and CDR2 is SFDVKD. CDR3 length: 14 residues. Trimming stripped 9 bases from V and 3 bases from J, with 13 bases between. The CDR3 here is CATYREGSNEKLFF. The CDR3 DNA follows: TGTGCCACCTACAGGGAGGGTTCTAATGAAAAACTGTTTTTT.

V is TRBV3-1 (or the pseudogene TRBV3-2) and J is TRBJ2-3; D is tentatively TRBD1 or TRBD2 (6 bases each). The CDR3 consists of 18 residues. CDR1 is LGHDT and CDR2 is YNNKEL in the germline V gene (reference sequence). Deletions cut 2 bases from V and 3 bases from J, with 21 bases between. CDR3 coding DNA: TGTGCCAGCAGCCAATATAGGAGGGGGACGGGAGAAACAGATACGCAGTATTTT. Translated, it gives CASSQYRRGTGETDTQYF.

The chain carries TRBV2 and TRBJ2-7; D ambiguous. Germline V CDR1 and CDR2: SNHLY, FYNNEI. The CDR3 spans 12 residues. With 1 base removed from V and 0 bases from J, the gap between germline ends came to 1 base. CDR3 sequence reads: CASSEGSYEQYF. In DNA form, the CDR3 reads TGTGCCAGCAGTGAAGGCTCCTACGAGCAGTACTTC.

V usage is TRBV29-1 and J usage is TRBJ1-4, with D unclear. Germline V CDR1 and CDR2: SQVTM, ANQGSEA. Trimming took off 3 bases at V and 8 bases at J, with 10 bases between the two ends. The CDR3 runs to 12 residues. The CDR3 region is CSVEVTEEKLFF. The CDR3 coding sequence is TGCAGCGTTGAGGTGACTGAAGAAAAACTGTTTTTT.

This chain uses TRBV9 with TRBJ1-6; weak D call: TRBD1 (5 bases). This CDR3 has 14 residues. Trimming removed 3 bases at V and 13 bases at J, with 17 bases between. Germline V lookup: CDR1 SGDLS, CDR2 YYNGEE. CDR3 sequence (DNA): TGTGCCAGCAGCGAGGGACCCTCGGGGGGTCCCCTCCACTTT. Its protein product is CASSEGPSGGPLHF.

V gene TRBV7-3 combines with J gene TRBJ2-2; D may be TRBD1 (5 bases). The germline V gene encodes CDR1 SGHTA and CDR2 FQGTGA. V lost 4 bases and J 5 bases, leaving 8 bases between the germline ends. This CDR3 has 13 amino acids. The CDR3 coding sequence is TGTGCCAGCAGCTCCTCAGGGACCGGGGAGCTGTTTTTT. This encodes CASSSSGTGELFF.

This chain links TRBV28 with TRBJ1-5, with TRBD1 as a possible D gene (5 bases). V gave up 6 bases and J gave up 6 bases, with 18 bases separating them. Germline V gene sequence: CDR1 MDHEN, CDR2 SYDVKM. The CDR3 has 15 amino acids. As DNA, the CDR3 is TGTGCCAGCAGCCCCCATTTGGGGGGGTTTCAGCCCCAGCATTTT. Its protein is CASSPHLGGFQPQHF.

The chain couples TRBV27 to TRBJ2-7, with a tentative D call TRBD2 (6 bases). CDR3 length equals 15 residues. From germline, CDR1 is MNHEY and CDR2 SMNVEV (reference sequence). V was pared by 7 bases and J by 0 bases, with 16 bases between. CDR3 protein: CASTRRREHSYEQYF. As DNA, the CDR3 is TGTGCCAGCACCCGGCGACGGGAGCACTCCTACGAGCAGTACTTC.

The V and J genes are TRBV14 and TRBJ1-3; 8 bases fit TRBD1. Per the germline V gene, CDR1 is SGHDN and CDR2 is FVKESK. Losses at the gene ends were 4 bases for V and 3 bases for J; bases not matched to a gene: 5. The CDR3 totals 15 residues. The CDR3 sequence is CASSLLTGVGNTIYF. CDR3 bases: TGTGCCAGCAGCCTATTGACAGGGGTTGGAAACACCATATATTTT. Using reference TRBV14 and TRBJ1-3 for the parts outside the CDR3, the full variable domain is EAGVTQFPSHSVIEKGQTVTLRCDPISGHDNLYWYRRVMGKEIKFLLHFVKESKQDESGMPNNRFLAERTGGTYSTLKVQPAELEDSGVYFCASSLLTGVGNTIYFGEGSWLTVV.

As DNA, the CDR3 is TGTGCCAGCAGCTTATTCCCCTACGAGCAGTACTTC. Its translation: CASSLFPYEQYF. The chain carries TRBV7-9 and TRBJ2-7; D not resolved. The CDR3 spans 12 residues. V lost 2 bases and J lost 2, with 4 bases in between. Germline loops: CDR1 SEHNR, CDR2 FQNEAQ (reference sequence).

A single count supports this clone. V is TRBV29-1 and J is TRBJ2-7; tentative D call: TRBD2 (5 bases). Trimming took 6 bases from V and 6 from J, leaving 15 bases between them. CDR1 SQVTM and CDR2 ANQGSEA come from the germline V gene. CDR3 length: 12 residues. The CDR3, as DNA: TGCAGCGTCGCTGGGGATGGAGGCGAGCAGTACTTC. As protein: CSVAGDGGEQYF.

This clone was picked up one time. CDR3 sequence reads: CASSFTMNTEAFF. DNA of the CDR3: TGTGCCAGCAGTTTCACAATGAACACTGAAGCTTTCTTT. The chain couples TRBV6-5 to TRBJ1-1; D remains unclear. The length of the CDR3 is 13 residues. Trimming removed 4 bases from V and 0 bases from J, with 6 bases in between. The germline gives CDR1 MNHEY, CDR2 SVGAGI.